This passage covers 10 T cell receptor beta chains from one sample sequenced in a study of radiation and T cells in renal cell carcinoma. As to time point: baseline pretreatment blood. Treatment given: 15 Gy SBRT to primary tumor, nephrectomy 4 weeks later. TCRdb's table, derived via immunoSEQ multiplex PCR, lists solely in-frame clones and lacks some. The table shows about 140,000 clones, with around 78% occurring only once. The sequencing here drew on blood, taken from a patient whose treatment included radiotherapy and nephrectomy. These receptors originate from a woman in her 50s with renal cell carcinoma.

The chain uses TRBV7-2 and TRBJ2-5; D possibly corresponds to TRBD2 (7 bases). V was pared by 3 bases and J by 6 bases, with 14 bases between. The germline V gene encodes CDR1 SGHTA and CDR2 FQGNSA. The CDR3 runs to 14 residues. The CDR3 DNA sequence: TGTGCCAGCAGCTTGGACGGGGGGCAGAAGACCCAGTACTTC. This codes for CASSLDGGQKTQYF.

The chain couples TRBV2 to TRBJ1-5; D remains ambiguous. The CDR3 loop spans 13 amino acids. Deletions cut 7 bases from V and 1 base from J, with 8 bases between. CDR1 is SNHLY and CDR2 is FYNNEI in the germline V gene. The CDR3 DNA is TGTGCCAGCACCCTGGACAGCAATCAGCCCCAGCATTTT. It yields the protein CASTLDSNQPQHF.

The CDR3 DNA follows: TGCGCCAGCAGCTTGACACCTACAGGGCCAAAAGAGCCCCAGCATTTT. This translates into CASSLTPTGPKEPQHF. The genes are TRBV5-1 and TRBJ1-5; tentative D call: TRBD1 (6 bases). The germline CDR1 and CDR2 sequences are SGHRS and YFSETQ. The CDR3 covers 16 residues. With 1 base removed from V and 8 bases from J, the gap between germline ends came to 19 bases.

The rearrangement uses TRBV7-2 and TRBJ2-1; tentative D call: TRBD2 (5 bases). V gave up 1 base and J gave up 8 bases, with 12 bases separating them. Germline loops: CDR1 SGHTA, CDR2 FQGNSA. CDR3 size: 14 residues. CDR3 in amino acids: CASSLGLRFDEQFF. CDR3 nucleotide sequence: TGTGCCAGCAGCTTAGGACTAAGATTTGATGAGCAGTTCTTC.

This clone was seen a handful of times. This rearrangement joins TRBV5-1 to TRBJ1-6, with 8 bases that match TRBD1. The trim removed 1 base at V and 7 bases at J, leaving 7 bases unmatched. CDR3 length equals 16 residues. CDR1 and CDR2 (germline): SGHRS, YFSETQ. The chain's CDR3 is CASSLIGQGGNSPLHF. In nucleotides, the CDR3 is TGCGCCAGCAGCTTGATCGGACAGGGTGGCAATTCACCCCTCCACTTT.

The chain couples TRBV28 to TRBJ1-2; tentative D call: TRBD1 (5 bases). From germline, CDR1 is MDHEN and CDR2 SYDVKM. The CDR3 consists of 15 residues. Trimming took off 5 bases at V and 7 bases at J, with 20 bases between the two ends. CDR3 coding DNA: TGTGCCAGCAGTCTCCGAGGGGTAGAGACTAGTGGCTACACCTTC. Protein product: CASSLRGVETSGYTF.

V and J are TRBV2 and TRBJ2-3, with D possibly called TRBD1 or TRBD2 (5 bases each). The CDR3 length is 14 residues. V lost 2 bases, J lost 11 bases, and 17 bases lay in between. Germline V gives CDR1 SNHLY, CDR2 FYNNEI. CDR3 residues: CASSELRGDSGQYF. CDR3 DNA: TGTGCCAGCAGTGAACTGAGGGGTGACTCAGGGCAGTATTTT.

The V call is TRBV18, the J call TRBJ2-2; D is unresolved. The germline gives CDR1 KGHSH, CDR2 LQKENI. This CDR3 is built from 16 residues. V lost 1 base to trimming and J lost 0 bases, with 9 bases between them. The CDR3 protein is CASSPLASSNTGELFF. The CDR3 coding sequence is TGTGCCAGCTCACCACTTGCGAGTTCGAACACCGGGGAGCTGTTTTTT.

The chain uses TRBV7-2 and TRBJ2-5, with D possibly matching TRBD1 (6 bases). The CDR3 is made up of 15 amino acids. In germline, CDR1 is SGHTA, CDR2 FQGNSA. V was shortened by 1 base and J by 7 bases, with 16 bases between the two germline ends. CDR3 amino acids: CASSLGTASIGTQYF. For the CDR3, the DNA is TGTGCCAGCAGCTTAGGGACAGCCTCTATCGGGACCCAGTACTTC.

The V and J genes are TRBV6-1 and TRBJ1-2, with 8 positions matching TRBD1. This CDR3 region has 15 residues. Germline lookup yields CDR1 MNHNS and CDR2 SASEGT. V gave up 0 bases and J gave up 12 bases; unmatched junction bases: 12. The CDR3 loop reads CASSEAGQGIWRNTF. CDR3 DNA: TGTGCCAGCAGTGAAGCCGGACAGGGAATATGGAGGAACACCTTC.